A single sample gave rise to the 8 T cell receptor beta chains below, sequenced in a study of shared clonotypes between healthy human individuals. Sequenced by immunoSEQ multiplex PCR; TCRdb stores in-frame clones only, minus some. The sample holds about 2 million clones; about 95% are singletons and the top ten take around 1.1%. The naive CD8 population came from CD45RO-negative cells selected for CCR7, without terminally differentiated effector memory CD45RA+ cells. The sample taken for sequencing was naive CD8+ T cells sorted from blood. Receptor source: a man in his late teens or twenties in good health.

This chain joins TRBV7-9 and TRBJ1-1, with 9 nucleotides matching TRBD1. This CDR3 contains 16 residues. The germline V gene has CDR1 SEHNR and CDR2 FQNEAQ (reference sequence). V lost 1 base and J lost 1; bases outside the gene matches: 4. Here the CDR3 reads CASSLVGTGTNTEAFF. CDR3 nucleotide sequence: TGTGCCAGCAGCTTAGTTGGGACAGGGACGAACACTGAAGCTTTCTTT.

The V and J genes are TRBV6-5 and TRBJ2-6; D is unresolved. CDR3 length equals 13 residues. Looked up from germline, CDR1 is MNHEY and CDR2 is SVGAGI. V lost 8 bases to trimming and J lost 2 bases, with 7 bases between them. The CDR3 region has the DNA TGTGCCAGCTCTAGACCTGGGGCCAACGTCCTGACTTTC. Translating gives CASSRPGANVLTF.

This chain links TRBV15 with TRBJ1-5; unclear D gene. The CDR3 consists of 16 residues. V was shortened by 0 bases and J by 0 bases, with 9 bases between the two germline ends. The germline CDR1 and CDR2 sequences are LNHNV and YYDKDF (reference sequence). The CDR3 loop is CATSRDRQPSNQPQHF. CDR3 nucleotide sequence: TGTGCCACCAGCAGAGATCGGCAACCTAGCAATCAGCCCCAGCATTTT.

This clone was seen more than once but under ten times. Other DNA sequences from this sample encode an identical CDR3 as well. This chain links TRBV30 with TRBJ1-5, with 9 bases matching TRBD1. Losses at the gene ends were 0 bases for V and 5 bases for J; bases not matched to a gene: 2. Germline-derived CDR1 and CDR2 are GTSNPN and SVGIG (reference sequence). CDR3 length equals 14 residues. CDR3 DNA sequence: TGTGCCTGGAGTGTGGGACAGGGAGATCAGCCCCAGCATTTT. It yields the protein CAWSVGQGDQPQHF.

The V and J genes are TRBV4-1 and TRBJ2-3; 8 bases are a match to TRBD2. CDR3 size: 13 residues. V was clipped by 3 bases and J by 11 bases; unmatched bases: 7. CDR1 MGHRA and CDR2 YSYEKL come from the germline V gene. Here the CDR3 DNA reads TGCGCCAGCAGCCAGTCCCGGGAGGGCGGGCAGTATTTT. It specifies CASSQSREGGQYF.

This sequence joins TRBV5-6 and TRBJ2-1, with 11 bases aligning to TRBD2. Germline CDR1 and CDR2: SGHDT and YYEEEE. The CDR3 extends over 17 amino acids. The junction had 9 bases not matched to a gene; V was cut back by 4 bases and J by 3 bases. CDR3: CASSQLAGELIYNEQFF. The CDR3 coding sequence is TGTGCCAGCAGCCAACTAGCGGGGGAACTAATCTACAATGAGCAGTTCTTC.

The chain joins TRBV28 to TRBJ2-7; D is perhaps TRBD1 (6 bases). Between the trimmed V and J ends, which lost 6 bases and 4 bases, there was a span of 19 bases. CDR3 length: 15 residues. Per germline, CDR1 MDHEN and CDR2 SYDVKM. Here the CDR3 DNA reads TGTGCCAGCAGCGCTCAGGACAGTTGGGCTTACGAGCAGTACTTC. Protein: CASSAQDSWAYEQYF.

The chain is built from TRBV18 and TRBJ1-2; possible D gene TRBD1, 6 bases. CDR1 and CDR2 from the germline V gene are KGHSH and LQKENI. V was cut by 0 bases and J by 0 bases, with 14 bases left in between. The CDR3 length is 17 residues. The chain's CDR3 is CASSPPGTRDPNYGYTF. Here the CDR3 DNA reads TGTGCCAGCTCACCACCGGGGACAAGGGACCCTAACTATGGCTACACCTTC.